These 13 T cell receptor beta chains came from one sample sequenced in a study of blood T cell repertoires in COVID-19. TCRdb's copy holds only in-frame clones and misses some; the assay was immunoSEQ multiplex PCR. Here the sample spans 150,000 or so clones, about 87% being singletons. The sequenced sample was peripheral blood. All receptors derive from a man older than 75 with acute or convalescent COVID-19.

The chain couples TRBV28 to TRBJ2-7; 7 bases match TRBD2. The V segment lost 9 bases and the J segment 0 bases; nucleotides outside the gene matches: 5. This CDR3 comprises 13 residues. Germline V lookup: CDR1 MDHEN, CDR2 SYDVKM. CDR3 sequence reads: CASLADTSYEQYF. The DNA of the CDR3 is TGTGCCAGTCTAGCGGATACCTCCTACGAGCAGTACTTC. The complete variable domain, with remaining parts taken from reference TRBV28 and TRBJ2-7, reads DVKVTQSSRYLVKRTGEKVFLECVQDMDHENMFWYRQDPGLGLRLIYFSYDVKMKEKGDIPEGYSVSREKKERFSLILESASTNQTSMYLCASLADTSYEQYFGPGTRLTVT.

This clone showed up just once. The chain combines TRBV29-1 with TRBJ2-1, with a possible D match to TRBD2 (6 bases). V dropped 3 bases and J dropped 2 bases, with 14 bases sitting between them. CDR1 SQVTM and CDR2 ANQGSEA come from the germline V gene. The CDR3 is 15 amino acids. The CDR3: CSVEDHGGAYNEQFF. CDR3 coding DNA: TGCAGCGTTGAGGACCACGGCGGGGCCTACAATGAGCAGTTCTTC.

This chain links TRBV6-1 with TRBJ1-1; no clear D. CDR3 length: 18 residues. The ends were cut back, 0 bases at V and 5 bases at J, with 22 bases in the middle. In germline, CDR1 is MNHNS, CDR2 SASEGT. The CDR3: CASSEAKSSPSGKTEAFF. DNA of the CDR3: TGTGCCAGCAGTGAAGCTAAATCATCTCCTTCGGGGAAGACTGAAGCTTTCTTT.

The rearrangement links TRBV10-3 to TRBJ1-3, with D maybe TRBD1 (6 bases). Trimming took off 9 bases at V and 5 bases at J, with 20 bases between the two ends. CDR1 is ENHRY and CDR2 is SYGVKD in the germline V gene. There are 15 residues in the CDR3. CDR3 region: CAITGSGTYRNTIYF. In nucleotides, the CDR3 is TGTGCCATAACGGGGTCCGGGACATATCGAAACACCATATATTTT.

The chain carries TRBV2 and TRBJ1-5; possibly TRBD1 for D (6 bases). Germline V CDR1 and CDR2: SNHLY, FYNNEI. The V gene lost 8 bases and the J gene lost 5 bases, with 10 bases spanning the gap. CDR3 length: 12 residues. The CDR3 nucleotides are TGTGCCAGCGGGGACAATTATCAGCCCCAGCATTTT. Amino acid sequence: CASGDNYQPQHF.

The chain links TRBV19 to TRBJ1-4; no clear D gene. Germline V CDR1 and CDR2: LNHDA, SQIVND (reference sequence). V shed 4 bases and J shed 2 bases, with 8 bases lying between them. The CDR3 extends over 14 amino acids. The CDR3 sequence: CASSKLWTNEKLFF. CDR3 nucleotide sequence: TGTGCCAGTAGTAAGCTGTGGACTAATGAAAAACTGTTTTTT.

The chain employs TRBV27 and TRBJ1-5; 10 nucleotides line up with TRBD1. Germline loops: CDR1 MNHEY, CDR2 SMNVEV (reference sequence). The CDR3 has 16 amino acids. V shed 6 bases and J 0 bases; nucleotides not matched to a gene: 5. The CDR3 nucleotides read TGTGCCAGCAGACCGGACAGGGGGTTTAGCAATCAGCCCCAGCATTTT. It yields the protein CASRPDRGFSNQPQHF.

The rearrangement uses TRBV3-1 (or the pseudogene TRBV3-2) and TRBJ1-1; 9 bases fit TRBD1. Germline CDR1 LGHDT, CDR2 YNNKEL (reference sequence). V lost 1 base, J lost 5 bases, and 2 bases stayed unmatched. The CDR3 contains 14 residues. Here the CDR3 reads CASSQGDRATEAFF. In DNA, the CDR3 is TGTGCCAGCAGCCAAGGGGACAGGGCTACTGAAGCTTTCTTT.

The rearrangement links TRBV25-1 to TRBJ1-5, with a possible D match to TRBD1 (6 bases). Trimming pared 4 bases from V and 5 bases from J, leaving 9 bases between. This CDR3 is built from 13 residues. Germline V gene sequence: CDR1 MGHDK, CDR2 SYGVNS. The CDR3 DNA sequence: TGTGCCAGCAGTGCGGGACAAGATCAGCCCCAGCATTTT. The encoded protein is CASSAGQDQPQHF.

The chain links TRBV7-9 to TRBJ1-2, with 8 bases that match TRBD1. Germline CDR1 is SEHNR and CDR2 is FQNEAQ (reference sequence). This CDR3 has 15 residues. V lost 6 bases to trimming and J lost 7 bases; unmatched junction nucleotides: 13. The CDR3: CASSHRDRHSGGYTF. CDR3 nucleotides: TGTGCCAGCAGTCACCGGGACAGGCACTCCGGTGGCTACACCTTC.

The J gene is TRBJ2-1, the V gene TRBV5-1; a possible D gene is TRBD2 (6 bases). The CDR3 totals 16 residues. Germline V gives CDR1 SGHRS, CDR2 YFSETQ. Trimming left V 0 bases short and J 1 base short, with 11 bases between. This chain's CDR3 is CASSLGGAGSYNEQFF. The CDR3, as DNA: TGCGCCAGCAGCTTGGGCGGGGCCGGGTCCTACAATGAGCAGTTCTTC.

V gene TRBV6-1 combines with J gene TRBJ1-5; no clear D. The CDR3 is 17 residues long. Trimming stripped 0 bases from V and 0 bases from J, with 12 bases between. The germline V gene encodes CDR1 MNHNS and CDR2 SASEGT. The CDR3 nucleotides are TGTGCCAGCAGTGAAGCTAGGCCAGGAAATAGCAATCAGCCCCAGCATTTT. It encodes CASSEARPGNSNQPQHF.

The chain carries TRBV21-1 and TRBJ2-5; the D call in the table, TRBD2, was not verified against the DNA. TRBV21-1 is reported as a pseudogene. There are 17 residues in the CDR3. In DNA, the CDR3 is TGTGCCAGCAGCAAAGGGGCCGAGCGGGGGGCCGAAGAGACCCAGTACTTC. Translation gives CASSKGAERGAEETQYF.